The present T cell receptor beta chain was sequenced within a study of molecular identifiers for immune sequencing clone quantification. Study summary: Within a replicate experiment, RNA obtained from either 20,000 or 100,000 naive CD8 cells was divided into five aliquots, and four of those aliquots were then sequenced.

It was from around 18,000 to 910,000 sorted cells, with 10%, 30% or 50% RNA, that naive CD8 libraries came. This clonotype was observed many times. V shed 7 bases and J shed 3 bases, with 15 bases lying between them. This CDR3 comprises 13 residues. Germline-derived CDR1 and CDR2 are DFQATT and SNEGSKA (reference sequence). TCR libraries were built in bulk with a published protocol and specific TCR primers. TCRdb analysed the PCR reads with MiXCR anew, one entry per CDR3 protein. The data show 300,000 to 350,000 distinct CDR3 sequences, about a fifth seen once. The chain combines TRBV20-1 with TRBJ1-1; D possibly corresponds to TRBD1 (6 bases). The TCR was taken from a human donor in good health. Some libraries in this study had Jurkat cell RNA spiked in. Input material: naive CD8+ T cells from blood, with Jurkat cell RNA spiked in. Subset denoted: FACS-sorted CD8+CD4-CCR7+CD45RA+ naive T cells. CDR3 bases: TGCAGTGGATTGGCAGGGGATTACACTGAAGCTTTCTTT. It encodes CSGLAGDYTEAFF.